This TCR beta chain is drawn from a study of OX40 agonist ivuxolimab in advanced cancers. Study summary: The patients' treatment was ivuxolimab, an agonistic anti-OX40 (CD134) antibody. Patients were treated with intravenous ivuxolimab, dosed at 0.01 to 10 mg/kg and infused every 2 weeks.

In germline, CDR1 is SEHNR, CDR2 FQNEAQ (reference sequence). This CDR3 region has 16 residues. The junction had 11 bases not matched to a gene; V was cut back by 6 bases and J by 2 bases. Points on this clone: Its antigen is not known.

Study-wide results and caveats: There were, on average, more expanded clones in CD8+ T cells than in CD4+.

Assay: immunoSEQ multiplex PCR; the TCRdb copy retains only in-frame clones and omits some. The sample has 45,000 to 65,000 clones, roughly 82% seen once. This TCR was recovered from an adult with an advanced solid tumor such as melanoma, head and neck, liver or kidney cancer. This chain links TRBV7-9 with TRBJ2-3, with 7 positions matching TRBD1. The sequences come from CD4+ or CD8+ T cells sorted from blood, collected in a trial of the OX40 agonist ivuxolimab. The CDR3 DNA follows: TGTGCCAGCAGTTTTCTAGGACAGGCCTTCACAGATACGCAGTATTTT. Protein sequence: CASSFLGQAFTDTQYF.